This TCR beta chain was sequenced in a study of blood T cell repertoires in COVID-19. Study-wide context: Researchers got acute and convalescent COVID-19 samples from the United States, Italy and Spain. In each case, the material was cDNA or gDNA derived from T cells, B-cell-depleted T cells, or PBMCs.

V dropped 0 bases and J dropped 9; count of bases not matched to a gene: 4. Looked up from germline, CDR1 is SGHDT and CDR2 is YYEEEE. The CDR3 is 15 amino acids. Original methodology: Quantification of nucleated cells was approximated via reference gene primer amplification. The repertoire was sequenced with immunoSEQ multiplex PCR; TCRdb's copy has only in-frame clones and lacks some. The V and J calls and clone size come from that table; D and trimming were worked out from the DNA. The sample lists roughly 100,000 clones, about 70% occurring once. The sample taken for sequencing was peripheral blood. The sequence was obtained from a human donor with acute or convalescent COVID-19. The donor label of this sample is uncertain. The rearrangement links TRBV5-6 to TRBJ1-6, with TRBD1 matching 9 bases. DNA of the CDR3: TGTGCCAGCAGCTTGGAACACAGGGGGCCTTCACCCCTCCACTTT. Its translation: CASSLEHRGPSPLHF.